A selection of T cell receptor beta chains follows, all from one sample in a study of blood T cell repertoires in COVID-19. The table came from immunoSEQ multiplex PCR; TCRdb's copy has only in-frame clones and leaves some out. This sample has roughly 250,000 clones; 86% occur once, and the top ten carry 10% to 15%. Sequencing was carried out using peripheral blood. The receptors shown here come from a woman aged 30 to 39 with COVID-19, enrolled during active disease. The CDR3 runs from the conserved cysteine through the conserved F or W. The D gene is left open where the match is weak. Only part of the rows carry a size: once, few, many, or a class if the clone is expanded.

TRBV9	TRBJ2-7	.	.	TGTGCCAGCAGCGTAGTAGAGGGGGACGAGCAGTACTTC	CASSVVEGDEQYF
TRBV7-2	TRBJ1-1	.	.	TGTGCCAGCAGCTTAGGGGGGGGCACTGAAGCTTTCTTT	CASSLGGGTEAFF
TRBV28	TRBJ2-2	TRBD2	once	TGTGCCAGCAGTTTAGGCGGGGGGTATCGCCCCGGGGAGCTGTTTTTT	CASSLGGGYRPGELFF
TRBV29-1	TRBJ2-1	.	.	TGCAGCGTTGAATCGCGGCGGGGGCGCCTATCCTACAATGAGCAGTTCTTC	CSVESRRGRLSYNEQFF
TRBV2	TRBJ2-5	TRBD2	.	TGTGCCAGCAGTGGGGTAGCGGGGGGGCCGAGAGAGACCCAGTACTTC	CASSGVAGGPRETQYF
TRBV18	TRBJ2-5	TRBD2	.	TGTGCCAGCTCACCTTGGCGGGGGGAAGAGACCCAGTACTTC	CASSPWRGEETQYF
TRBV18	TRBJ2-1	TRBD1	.	TGTGCCAGCTCAGCCACAGGGGCTCGTGAGCAGTTCTTC	CASSATGAREQFF
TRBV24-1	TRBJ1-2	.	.	TGTGCCACCAGCCAGGGGACGGACTATGGCTACACCTTC	CATSQGTDYGYTF
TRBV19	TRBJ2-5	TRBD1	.	TGTGCCAGTAGTACCCTCACCGGGACAGGAGTGACCCAGTACTTC	CASSTLTGTGVTQYF
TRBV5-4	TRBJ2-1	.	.	TGTGCCAGCAGCTTAGGGACTGGGATTGGTAATGAGCAGTTCTTC	CASSLGTGIGNEQFF
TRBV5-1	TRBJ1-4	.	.	TGCGCCAGCAGCTTCAGGGCTAATGAAAAACTGTTTTTT	CASSFRANEKLFF